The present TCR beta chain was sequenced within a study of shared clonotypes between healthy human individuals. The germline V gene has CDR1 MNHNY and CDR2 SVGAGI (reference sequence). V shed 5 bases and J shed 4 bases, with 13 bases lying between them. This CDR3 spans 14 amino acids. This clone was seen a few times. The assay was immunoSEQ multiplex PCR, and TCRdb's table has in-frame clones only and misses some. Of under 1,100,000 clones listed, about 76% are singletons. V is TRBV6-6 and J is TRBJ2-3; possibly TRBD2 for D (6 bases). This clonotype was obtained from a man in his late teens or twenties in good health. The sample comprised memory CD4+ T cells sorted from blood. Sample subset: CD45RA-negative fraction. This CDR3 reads CASSTSPAADTQYF. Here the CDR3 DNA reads TGTGCCAGCAGTACTAGCCCAGCGGCAGATACGCAGTATTTT.